This T cell receptor beta chain derives from a study of shared clonotypes between healthy human individuals (dated by TCRdb to about 2020). Turning to the overall study: A couple of women and three men aged 18 to 49 years were included in the cohort. Per donor, three plates each were used for CD4 naive and CD4 memory, two for CD8 naive, and one for CD8 memory. The study deeply sequenced blood TCR repertoires of about five healthy adults to estimate repertoire size and the extent of clonotype sharing between individuals. Different laboratories and diverse techniques were used to prepare libraries and sequence TCR repertoires, to increase sequencing depth and limit assay-specific biases. Per donor, leukapheresis produced somewhere between about 0.8 and 9 billion PBMCs.

From the cysteine through the phenylalanine, the CDR3 covers 16 amino acids. The kept DNA is CDR3 alone, 48 bases in frame from the first base. V drops 6 bases and J drops 4 bases, leaving 20 bases in between. For CDR1 and CDR2, the germline V gene (reference sequence) lists SEHNR and FQNEAQ. Study-level results and caveats: Incomplete sequencing was indicated by rarefaction of sorted-subset datasets, despite the large sequencing depth. Compared with non-shared clonotypes, the clonotypes found in all four sorted-subset donors had higher generation probabilities. Naive subsets generally had larger estimated clonotype richness than memory subsets. When a handful of donors were compared, the shared fraction of clonotypes was about 5.5% for naive CD4, 3.5% to 4% for naive CD8, 2% to 2.5% for memory CD4, and less than 0.5% for memory CD8. Sampling was limited to blood, and TCR repertoires in tissue likely differ from TCR repertoires in blood. Based on pairwise subsampling, the degree of clonotype sharing among donors was expected to be affected by sequencing depth. The genetic and exposure-history diversity represented was limited by the small number of donors.

With regard to this clone: Its antigen is still unknown. It has no much larger one-base neighbor in the sample; base qualities were not kept.

The donors were healthy, HIV-negative adults who had no recently reported acute infections or vaccinations. Every donor was a Caucasian adult residing in Nashville, Tennessee, USA. Magnetic negative selection was used to enrich CD4+ T cells, after which naive cells were positively selected on CD45RA and the negative fraction became the memory subset. Blood was collected by leukapheresis, and PBMCs were isolated by Ficoll-Histopaque density gradient centrifugation and then cryopreserved in liquid nitrogen vapor phase. Analytical flow cytometry was used to check the purity and quantity of every magnetically sorted T cell population. Genomic DNA was isolated from each sorted fraction and quantified by UV absorbance on a Nanodrop 2000c. TCR CDR3 regions were amplified from genomic DNA by multiplex PCR using the deep immunoSEQ assay. Extracted genomic DNA from each cell subset was distributed evenly across all wells of several immunoSEQ 96-well plates, and each plate was treated as a replicate. Each replicate PCR for sorted subsets received around 0.2 ug genomic DNA, equal to about 30,000 T cell genomes. The purified libraries were quantified using a Qubit 3.0 fluorometer, sized with a Bioanalyzer 2100, and then quantified again using the KAPA Library Quantification kit. Every immunoSEQ 96-well plate was sequenced on a dedicated single-read 150-cycle Illumina NextSeq 550 flow cell. Per the original workflow: Because the immunoSEQ output included only junctional sequences and no quality scores, the filtering could not be the same as the filtering used for full-length reads. To assign V/J genes and CDR3, sequences were annotated using PyIR, a Python wrapper for IgBLAST v1.9, with IMGT germline references. Any read was removed if the V/J assignment was weak (E-value above 1e-6), the CDR3 was missing, or the read contained stop codons, out-of-frame junctions, or ambiguous translated residues. V3J clonotypes were defined as sequences sharing an identical inferred V gene, J gene, and CDR3 amino acid sequence. To compute the percentage overlap between repertoires, the number of shared unique clonotypes was divided by the size of the smaller repertoire. Repertoire richness was assessed with RTK rarefaction, the Chao1 estimator, and Recon v2.1 estimates of unobserved clonotypes. For all TCRbeta clonotypes obtained by the gDNA method from a few donors, generation probabilities were computed with OLGA. The table comes from immuneACCESS by way of TCRdb, which keeps in-frame sequences with V and J called. Part of the clones is missing from these tables; in studies checked, under half for an unresolved V gene and the rest for unknown reasons. Clone size and V and J calls were adopted from that table, with D and trimming inferred from the DNA. This sample has roughly 1,100,000 clones in its table, and roughly 70% of those were observed once. The ten largest clones represent over 1.3% of the sample.

Sample: memory CD4+ T cells sorted from blood. Per the publication, the cell subset or site label means: CD45RA-negative fraction. The chain joins TRBV7-9 to TRBJ2-3; TRBD2 is a possible D gene, resting on 5 matching bases. The receptor's source is a man aged 18 to 29 in good health. Here the CDR3 is given as CASSHGERLVSDTQYF. The nucleotide sequence is TGTGCCAGCAGTCACGGGGAGCGCCTCGTCTCAGATACGCAGTATTTT.